These T cell receptor beta chains were read from a single sample in a study of blood T cells in healthy people across ages. TCRdb re-called the 5' RACE reads through MiXCR, storing one row per CDR3 protein. The repertoire includes around 870,000 distinct CDR3 sequences, about 28% of them detected once, and roughly 17% sits in the top ten. Sample: blood. The receptors stem from a woman older than 75 in good health. Each CDR3 is given with its conserved first and last residue. D genes are given only for firm matches. A clone size is listed for some rows: how often the clone was seen (once, few, many), or a class if it is expanded.

j_call: TRBJ2-5
d_call: TRBD2
clone_size: few
v_call: TRBV7-2
cdr3_nt: TGTGCCAGCAGCCCCCTAGCGGGGGGCGGCAATGAGCAGTACTTC
cdr3_aa: CASSPLAGGGNEQYF

j_call: TRBJ2-5
d_call: TRBD2
clone_size: many
v_call: TRBV7-2
cdr3_nt: TGTGCCAGCAGCCCCCTCTTGAGGCGCGGGAGCCGGTCGGAAGAGACCCAGTACTTC
cdr3_aa: CASSPLLRRGSRSEETQYF

j_call: TRBJ2-6
d_call: NA
clone_size: many
v_call: TRBV5-1
cdr3_nt: TGCGCCAGCAGCTTGGGACCTGGGACCTCTGGGGCCAACGTCCTGACTTTC
cdr3_aa: CASSLGPGTSGANVLTF

j_call: TRBJ2-3
d_call: TRBD1
clone_size: many
v_call: TRBV9
cdr3_nt: TGTGCCAGCAGTACAGGGGCCGACACTAGCACAGATACGCAGTATTTT
cdr3_aa: CASSTGADTSTDTQYF

j_call: TRBJ2-7
d_call: TRBD2
clone_size: many
v_call: TRBV5-1
cdr3_nt: TGCGCCAGCAGGTCCCAGGGAGGGTCCTCCTCCTACGAGCAGTACTTC
cdr3_aa: CASRSQGGSSSYEQYF

j_call: TRBJ1-2
d_call: TRBD1
clone_size: NA
v_call: TRBV4-2
cdr3_nt: TGTGCCAGCAGCCGGGAGGACAGGGGACAATATGGCTACACCTTC
cdr3_aa: CASSREDRGQYGYTF

j_call: TRBJ2-3
d_call: TRBD1
clone_size: many
v_call: TRBV12-3/TRBV12-4
cdr3_nt: TGTGCCAGCAGTACTCCGACAGGGTACGCCACAGATACGCAGTATTTT
cdr3_aa: CASSTPTGYATDTQYF

j_call: TRBJ2-7
d_call: TRBD2
clone_size: few
v_call: TRBV27
cdr3_nt: TGTGCCTCCTGGGGACTAGCGAACGAGCAGTACTTC
cdr3_aa: CASWGLANEQYF

j_call: TRBJ1-1
d_call: NA
clone_size: NA
v_call: TRBV6-1
cdr3_nt: TGTGCCAGCAGGGTCAGGGAAACGGGTGGGGACGTACCTGAAGCTTTCTTT
cdr3_aa: CASRVRETGGDVPEAFF

j_call: TRBJ2-3
d_call: TRBD2
clone_size: once
v_call: TRBV5-1
cdr3_nt: TGCGCCAGCAGCTTGACCGGACTAGCGGGGGGGCAGGCAGATACGCAGTATTTT
cdr3_aa: CASSLTGLAGGQADTQYF

j_call: TRBJ1-6
d_call: NA
clone_size: NA
v_call: TRBV6-7
cdr3_nt: TGTGCCAGCAACCCTGATCGTCAGATCTATAATTCACCCCTCCACTTT
cdr3_aa: CASNPDRQIYNSPLHF

j_call: TRBJ2-5
d_call: TRBD2
clone_size: many
v_call: TRBV6-5
cdr3_nt: TGTGCCAGCAGTTACCCCGCCGGACTAGCGGGGCAAGAGACCCAGTACTTC
cdr3_aa: CASSYPAGLAGQETQYF

j_call: TRBJ2-3
d_call: TRBD2
clone_size: many
v_call: TRBV20-1
cdr3_nt: TGCAGTGCTAGACCTTTTGCGGGGGGTCGATTTAGCACAGATACGCAGTATTTT
cdr3_aa: CSARPFAGGRFSTDTQYF

j_call: TRBJ2-7
d_call: NA
clone_size: many
v_call: TRBV12-3/TRBV12-4
cdr3_nt: TGTGCCAGCAGTTTGAGGCCAACCGCGGGGTACGAGCAGTACTTC
cdr3_aa: CASSLRPTAGYEQYF

j_call: TRBJ2-5
d_call: TRBD2
clone_size: few
v_call: TRBV7-2
cdr3_nt: TGTGCCAGCAGCTTTTCGGGGAGGGGGACCCAGTACTTC
cdr3_aa: CASSFSGRGTQYF

j_call: TRBJ2-3
d_call: NA
clone_size: NA
v_call: TRBV14
cdr3_nt: TGTGCCAGCAGCCAAGTACGGTCTACCCCCTCAGATACGCAGTATTTT
cdr3_aa: CASSQVRSTPSDTQYF

j_call: TRBJ2-7
d_call: NA
clone_size: NA
v_call: TRBV18
cdr3_nt: TGTGCCAGCTCACCGAGGACCACCTACAATGAGCAGTACTTC
cdr3_aa: CASSPRTTYNEQYF

j_call: TRBJ2-7
d_call: NA
clone_size: many
v_call: TRBV7-8
cdr3_nt: TGTGCCAGCAGCTTAGCGCCTGGGGGGGGGCGTTACGAGCAGTACTTC
cdr3_aa: CASSLAPGGGRYEQYF

j_call: TRBJ1-5
d_call: NA
clone_size: few
v_call: TRBV20-1
cdr3_nt: TGCAGTGCTAGGGGGGGGGGACAGCCCCAGCATTTT
cdr3_aa: CSARGGGQPQHF

j_call: TRBJ2-5
d_call: NA
clone_size: many
v_call: TRBV18
cdr3_nt: TGTGCCAGCTCACCCCGGACCCAAGAGACCCAGTACTTC
cdr3_aa: CASSPRTQETQYF

j_call: TRBJ2-1
d_call: TRBD1
clone_size: many
v_call: TRBV6-2/TRBV6-3
cdr3_nt: TGTGCCAGCAGTTACTCAAGGACAGGGATCTACAATGAGCAGTTCTTC
cdr3_aa: CASSYSRTGIYNEQFF

j_call: TRBJ2-6
d_call: NA
clone_size: NA
v_call: TRBV3-1
cdr3_nt: TGTGCCAGCAGCCTGTTTCAGAGGTCTTCTGGGGCCAACGTCCTGACTTTC
cdr3_aa: CASSLFQRSSGANVLTF

j_call: TRBJ1-2
d_call: TRBD1
clone_size: many
v_call: TRBV5-1
cdr3_nt: TGCGCCAGCGCCGGACAGGGGAAGCGTGGCTACACCTTC
cdr3_aa: CASAGQGKRGYTF

j_call: TRBJ1-6
d_call: TRBD1
clone_size: NA
v_call: TRBV5-1
cdr3_nt: TGCGCCAGCAGCAATCGACAGGGTTCAAGTAATTCACCCCTCCACTTT
cdr3_aa: CASSNRQGSSNSPLHF

j_call: TRBJ2-7
d_call: TRBD1
clone_size: many
v_call: TRBV11-2
cdr3_nt: TGTGCCAGCAGCTCGGACAGGACGTCCTCCTACGAGCAGTACTTC
cdr3_aa: CASSSDRTSSYEQYF

j_call: TRBJ1-5
d_call: NA
clone_size: many
v_call: TRBV24-1
cdr3_nt: TGTGCCACCAGTGATGGGCAGGGGACCTATCAGCCCCAGCATTTT
cdr3_aa: CATSDGQGTYQPQHF

j_call: TRBJ2-2
d_call: TRBD2
clone_size: NA
v_call: TRBV6-2/TRBV6-3
cdr3_nt: TGTGCCAGCAGTTTAGCGGGGGGCCGTCTGGGCACCGGGGAGCTGTTTTTT
cdr3_aa: CASSLAGGRLGTGELFF

j_call: TRBJ2-1
d_call: NA
clone_size: many
v_call: TRBV9
cdr3_nt: TGTGCCAGCAGCCGGGGTCTGGGCCGGAATGAGCAGTTCTTC
cdr3_aa: CASSRGLGRNEQFF

j_call: TRBJ1-6
d_call: NA
clone_size: many
v_call: TRBV12-3/TRBV12-4
cdr3_nt: TGTGCCAGCAGTCGGGACAATTCACCCCTCCACTTT
cdr3_aa: CASSRDNSPLHF

j_call: TRBJ1-5
d_call: NA
clone_size: NA
v_call: TRBV7-8
cdr3_nt: TGTGCCAGCAGCTTAGGGGGACCTAACAATCAGCCCCAGCATTTT
cdr3_aa: CASSLGGPNNQPQHF

j_call: TRBJ2-2
d_call: NA
clone_size: NA
v_call: TRBV7-2
cdr3_nt: TGTGCCAGCAGCTTAGTTGGACAGAGCACCGGGGAGCTGTTTTTT
cdr3_aa: CASSLVGQSTGELFF

j_call: TRBJ2-2
d_call: NA
clone_size: many
v_call: TRBV7-9
cdr3_nt: TGTGCCAGCAGCTTGAGGCTAGCGAACACCGGGGAGCTGTTTTTT
cdr3_aa: CASSLRLANTGELFF

j_call: TRBJ1-2
d_call: NA
clone_size: many
v_call: TRBV3-1
cdr3_nt: TGTGCCAGCAGCCAAGATTGGGGCTACACCTTC
cdr3_aa: CASSQDWGYTF

j_call: TRBJ2-4
d_call: NA
clone_size: once
v_call: TRBV7-9
cdr3_nt: TGTGCCAGCAGCTTGACACTAGGGAGCAATGAGCAGTACTTC
cdr3_aa: CASSLTLGSNEQYF

j_call: TRBJ2-5
d_call: NA
clone_size: few
v_call: TRBV12-3/TRBV12-4
cdr3_nt: TGTGCCAGCAGTTTCGTGGGAGAGACCCAGTACTTC
cdr3_aa: CASSFVGETQYF

j_call: TRBJ2-7
d_call: NA
clone_size: NA
v_call: TRBV20-1
cdr3_nt: TGCAGTGCTACTCGGGGAGTCTCCTACGAGCAGTACTTC
cdr3_aa: CSATRGVSYEQYF

j_call: TRBJ2-1
d_call: TRBD2
clone_size: many
v_call: TRBV5-1
cdr3_nt: TGCGCCAGCAGACCAGCGGGGGGGCCTGGCAATGAGCAGTTCTTC
cdr3_aa: CASRPAGGPGNEQFF

j_call: TRBJ2-5
d_call: TRBD2
clone_size: many
v_call: TRBV6-2/TRBV6-3
cdr3_nt: TGTGCCAGCAGTCTGCTAGCGGGGGTGGACCAAGAGACCCAGTACTTC
cdr3_aa: CASSLLAGVDQETQYF

j_call: TRBJ1-2
d_call: NA
clone_size: NA
v_call: TRBV30
cdr3_nt: TGTGCCTGGAGTGTAAACGCTAAACTCTATGGCTACACCTTC
cdr3_aa: CAWSVNAKLYGYTF

j_call: TRBJ2-7
d_call: NA
clone_size: NA
v_call: TRBV29-1
cdr3_nt: TGCAGCGTTTCTTGGTGGGGGGACGAGCAGTACTTC
cdr3_aa: CSVSWWGDEQYF

j_call: TRBJ1-2
d_call: NA
clone_size: many
v_call: TRBV12-3/TRBV12-4
cdr3_nt: TGTGCCAGCAGTTTAAACCCCAGAATCTATGGCTACACCTTC
cdr3_aa: CASSLNPRIYGYTF

j_call: TRBJ1-2
d_call: NA
clone_size: many
v_call: TRBV12-3/TRBV12-4
cdr3_nt: TGTGCCAGCAGTTTAGCTACAGGGAGTGAATCCGGCTACACCTTC
cdr3_aa: CASSLATGSESGYTF

j_call: TRBJ2-1
d_call: NA
clone_size: NA
v_call: TRBV2
cdr3_nt: TGTGCCAGCAGTGACCGACGAATAAGGGATGAGCAGTTCTTC
cdr3_aa: CASSDRRIRDEQFF

j_call: TRBJ2-1
d_call: TRBD1
clone_size: many
v_call: TRBV6-2/TRBV6-3
cdr3_nt: TGTGCCAGCAGTTACGGGACAGGCTACAATGAGCAGTTCTTC
cdr3_aa: CASSYGTGYNEQFF

j_call: TRBJ1-2
d_call: NA
clone_size: many
v_call: TRBV10-3
cdr3_nt: TGTGCCATCAGTGAGAGATCTGGGGTAATTGGCTACACCTTC
cdr3_aa: CAISERSGVIGYTF

j_call: TRBJ2-5
d_call: TRBD2
clone_size: few
v_call: TRBV7-9
cdr3_nt: TGTGCCAGCAGCTCCGGAGAACGGACTAGCTATAAGTTC
cdr3_aa: CASSSGERTSYKF

j_call: TRBJ2-1
d_call: NA
clone_size: few
v_call: TRBV4-1
cdr3_nt: TGCGCCAGCAGCCAACGGGGCGGCTCCTACAATGAGCAGTTCTTC
cdr3_aa: CASSQRGGSYNEQFF

j_call: TRBJ1-2
d_call: TRBD1
clone_size: few
v_call: TRBV3-1
cdr3_nt: TGTGCCAGCAGCCAGGCTGGGACAGCGTTAGCTAACTATGGCTGCACCTTC
cdr3_aa: CASSQAGTALANYGCTF

j_call: TRBJ1-2
d_call: TRBD1
clone_size: many
v_call: TRBV6-2/TRBV6-3
cdr3_nt: TGTGCCAGCAGCCCGGGACAGCTCACTTATGGCTACACCTTC
cdr3_aa: CASSPGQLTYGYTF

j_call: TRBJ1-1
d_call: NA
clone_size: NA
v_call: TRBV29-1
cdr3_nt: TGCAGCGTCGCAGGGGTAAGCGGGCTGAACACTGAAGCTTTCTTT
cdr3_aa: CSVAGVSGLNTEAFF

j_call: TRBJ1-5
d_call: NA
clone_size: NA
v_call: TRBV28
cdr3_nt: TGTGCCAGCAGTTCGACAGGTTCGGTTCAGCCCCAGCATTTT
cdr3_aa: CASSSTGSVQPQHF

j_call: TRBJ2-3
d_call: TRBD2
clone_size: few
v_call: TRBV11-2
cdr3_nt: TGTGCCAGCAGCCAGACTAGCGGGGGGCCACATACGCAGTATTTT
cdr3_aa: CASSQTSGGPHTQYF

j_call: TRBJ2-1
d_call: TRBD2
clone_size: NA
v_call: TRBV12-3/TRBV12-4
cdr3_nt: TGTGCCAGCACAGGGACTACCAGGCCCCCTGAGCAGTTCTTC
cdr3_aa: CASTGTTRPPEQFF

j_call: TRBJ2-7
d_call: NA
clone_size: many
v_call: TRBV6-5
cdr3_nt: TGTGCCAGCAGAGCCGGGTCATACGAGCAGTACTTC
cdr3_aa: CASRAGSYEQYF